The 20 T cell receptor beta chains reported below all come from one sample, sequenced in a study of regulatory T cells in long-lasting Graves disease. Relying on iRepertoire HTBI primers and Arm-PCR of CDR3 regions, the team built TCR beta libraries. TCRdb analysed the multiplex PCR reads with MiXCR anew, one entry per CDR3 protein. There are some 370,000 distinct CDR3 sequences in the sample; approximately 23% occur only once, and around 30% lies in the top ten. The time point denotes: persistent/refractory GD, antithyroid drugs over 5 years with positive TRAb. After RNA was extracted from PBMCs, the TCR library was made from it. The starting material was peripheral blood mononuclear cells (PBMCs), obtained when the disease was refractory, from a patient treated with antithyroid drugs. Receptor source: a woman aged 40 to 50 with Graves disease.

In its sample, this clonotype was seen a few times. The rearrangement joins TRBV7-2 to TRBJ2-6; D gene unclear. The V and J ends lost 1 base and 3 bases respectively, with 7 bases between them. Germline lookup yields CDR1 SGHTA and CDR2 FQGNSA. CDR3 length: 15 residues. Written as DNA, the CDR3 is TGTGCCAGCAGCTTAGAAGTGTTTGGGGCCAACGTCCTGACTTTC. This codes for CASSLEVFGANVLTF.

Many counts were recorded for this clonotype. The genes are TRBV28 and TRBJ1-6; D gene ambiguous. CDR3 length: 18 amino acids. V was shortened by 5 bases and J by 0 bases, with 17 bases between the two germline ends. CDR1 is MDHEN, CDR2 SYDVKM, per germline. CDR3 bases: TGTGCCAGCAGTCCGCCCAGGTTCGGAAGCTCCTATAATTCACCCCTCCACTTT. This gives the protein CASSPPRFGSSYNSPLHF. The complete variable domain, with remaining parts taken from reference TRBV28 and TRBJ1-6, reads DVKVTQSSRYLVKRTGEKVFLECVQDMDHENMFWYRQDPGLGLRLIYFSYDVKMKEKGDIPEGYSVSREKKERFSLILESASTNQTSMYLCASSPPRFGSSYNSPLHFGNGTRLTVT.

The chain joins TRBV5-1 to TRBJ2-1; 8 bases fit TRBD2. The CDR3 is 15 residues long. V lost 0 bases and J lost 2; bases outside the gene matches: 1. Germline loops: CDR1 SGHRS, CDR2 YFSETQ. DNA for the CDR3: TGCGCCAGCAGCTTGGATAGCGGGACCTACAATGAGCAGTTCTTC. Residues: CASSLDSGTYNEQFF.

This clonotype was seen ten or more times. The J gene is TRBJ2-7, the V gene TRBV28, with 8 bases that match TRBD1. This CDR3 is built from 14 residues. With V trimmed by 5 bases and J by 5 bases, 8 bases remained unmatched. From germline, CDR1 is MDHEN and CDR2 SYDVKM. The CDR3 region is CASSPPDRVHEQYF. As DNA, the CDR3 is TGTGCCAGCAGTCCACCGGACAGGGTACACGAGCAGTACTTC.

A word on this clonotype: This sequence may be a read error, since a much larger clone differs from it by one base. The CDR3 ends on some other residue instead of the conserved phenylalanine or tryptophan, so this is likely a read error. This chain connects TRBV2 to TRBJ1-1; a possible D gene is TRBD1 (6 bases). CDR3 length: 14 amino acids. Germline assignment: CDR1 SNHLY and CDR2 FYNNEI. V was cut by 7 bases and J by 3 bases, with 15 bases left in between. The CDR3 DNA follows: TGTGCCAGCAAGGGGCGGCAGGGGCACACTGAAGCTTTCCTT. This translates into CASKGRQGHTEAFL.

As to this clonotype: A much larger clonotype is one base distant, so this may be a read error. This CDR3 fails to terminate in the conserved phenylalanine or tryptophan, so it likely reflects a read error. This chain uses TRBV6-1 with TRBJ2-5, with 7 bases fitting TRBD1. The CDR3 length is 13 residues. Trimming removed 7 bases from V and 5 bases from J; junction bases left unmatched: 7. The germline V gene encodes CDR1 MNHNS and CDR2 SASEGT. As DNA, the CDR3 is TGTGCCAGCATCCACCCGACAGGGGAGACCCAGTACTAC. It is translated as CASIHPTGETQYY.

This clonotype has at least ten counts. The chain links TRBV2 to TRBJ2-1; 8 bases fit TRBD2. Germline CDR1 is SNHLY and CDR2 is FYNNEI. J was trimmed by 10 bases and V by 4 bases; bases with no gene match: 3. This CDR3 contains 12 residues. The CDR3 DNA reads as TGTGCCAGCAGTGGGACTAGCTGGGAGCAGTTCTTC. Translated, it gives CASSGTSWEQFF.

As concerns this clonotype: A much bigger clone sits one base away, suggesting this may be a read error. The genes are TRBV28 and TRBJ2-2; the match to TRBD1 covers 10 bases. This CDR3 comprises 18 residues. Germline values: CDR1 MDHEN, CDR2 SYDVKM. CDR3 protein: CTSSPRHPGQGIPGELFF. The CDR3 coding sequence is TGTACCAGCAGTCCAAGGCATCCGGGACAGGGGATCCCCGGGGAGCTGTTTTTT.

This clonotype was recorded at least ten times. The rearrangement links TRBV28 to TRBJ1-6; D perhaps matches TRBD1 (5 bases). The length of the CDR3 is 15 residues. In germline, CDR1 is MDHEN, CDR2 SYDVKM. Between the trimmed V and J ends, which lost 5 bases and 6 bases, there was a span of 14 bases. CDR3 coding DNA: TGTGCCAGCAGTATCGGACAAGGAACTAATTCACCCCTCCACTTT. As protein: CASSIGQGTNSPLHF.

The rearrangement joins TRBV28 to TRBJ2-3; D gene ambiguous. V lost 6 bases, J lost 6 bases, and 7 bases lay in between. The CDR3 length is 11 residues. Looked up from germline, CDR1 is MDHEN and CDR2 is SYDVKM. CDR3 protein: CASSEWDTQYF. The DNA of the CDR3 is TGTGCCAGCAGCGAGTGGGATACGCAGTATTTT.

This clonotype was seen at least ten times. The rearrangement links TRBV28 to TRBJ2-7; 10 bases match TRBD1. Looked up from germline, CDR1 is MDHEN and CDR2 is SYDVKM. The CDR3 has 14 amino acids. The V and J ends lost 8 bases and 4 bases, in that order; junction bases with no gene match: 8. Here the CDR3 reads CASVRTGGRYEQYF. CDR3 nucleotide sequence: TGTGCCAGCGTACGGACAGGGGGTAGGTACGAGCAGTACTTC.

The count of this clonotype is one. In this CDR3 the conserved last residue, phenylalanine or tryptophan, is missing, so a read error is likely. The CDR3 DNA reads TGTGCCAGCAGTGGGCGTTTCACAGGGGGAAGGAGGGGGGAGCTGTTTTCT. Translating it yields CASSGRFTGGRRGELFS. The chain links TRBV6-1 to TRBJ2-2; 8 nucleotides line up with TRBD1. This CDR3 has 17 residues. CDR1 MNHNS and CDR2 SASEGT come from the germline V gene. The V gene end was trimmed by 4 bases and the J gene end by 8 bases; junction bases not matched to a gene: 15.

This clonotype was seen a handful of times. The V gene is TRBV28, the J gene TRBJ2-7, with 7 nucleotides matching TRBD1. With V trimmed by 5 bases and J by 0 bases, 10 bases remained unmatched. Germline V CDR1 and CDR2: MDHEN, SYDVKM. The CDR3 loop spans 16 amino acids. CDR3 amino acids: CASSRPPDRDSYEQYF. The CDR3 bases are TGTGCCAGCAGTAGACCCCCCGACAGGGACTCCTACGAGCAGTACTTC. The variable domain in full, with the rest retrieved from reference TRBV28 and TRBJ2-7, is DVKVTQSSRYLVKRTGEKVFLECVQDMDHENMFWYRQDPGLGLRLIYFSYDVKMKEKGDIPEGYSVSREKKERFSLILESASTNQTSMYLCASSRPPDRDSYEQYFGPGTRLTVT.

This clonotype was counted many times. V gene TRBV7-6 combines with J gene TRBJ1-5; D gene unclear. This CDR3 is built from 13 residues. Trimming removed 5 bases at V and 3 bases at J, with 8 bases between. Germline lookup yields CDR1 SGHVS and CDR2 FNYEAQ. The CDR3: CASSRKVNQPQHF. The CDR3 DNA reads TGTGCCAGCAGCCGAAAGGTCAATCAGCCCCAGCATTTT.

The chain combines TRBV28 with TRBJ2-1; no reliable D call. Trimming left V 3 bases short and J 5 bases short, with 8 bases between. Germline assignment: CDR1 MDHEN and CDR2 SYDVKM. This CDR3 has 13 residues. The CDR3 nucleotides are TGTGCCAGCAGTTTTTTGATCCACAATGAGCAGTTCTTC. Protein sequence: CASSFLIHNEQFF. The full variable domain, with the rest looked up from reference TRBV28 and TRBJ2-1, is DVKVTQSSRYLVKRTGEKVFLECVQDMDHENMFWYRQDPGLGLRLIYFSYDVKMKEKGDIPEGYSVSREKKERFSLILESASTNQTSMYLCASSFLIHNEQFFGPGTRLTVL.

This clonotype was seen repeatedly, ten times or more. The rearrangement links TRBV11-2 to TRBJ2-5; a possible D gene is TRBD2 (5 bases). Trimming removed 5 bases at V and 4 bases at J, with 17 bases between. This CDR3 spans 15 amino acids. Germline CDR1 SGHAT, CDR2 FQNNGV. The chain's CDR3 is CASSQTAREGETQYF. CDR3 sequence (DNA): TGTGCCAGCAGCCAAACCGCCCGAGAGGGAGAGACCCAGTACTTC. The entire variable domain, with the rest obtained from reference TRBV11-2 and TRBJ2-5, is as follows: EAGVAQSPRYKIIEKRQSVAFWCNPISGHATLYWYQQILGQGPKLLIQFQNNGVVDDSQLPKDRFSAERLKGVDSTLKIQPAKLEDSAVYLCASSQTAREGETQYFGPGTRLLVL.

There are a few counts of this clonotype. This rearrangement joins TRBV6-1 to TRBJ2-5; TRBD1 matches at 10 bases. Germline values: CDR1 MNHNS, CDR2 SASEGT. Trimming took 6 bases from V and 5 from J; bases not matched to a gene: 12. This CDR3 contains 16 residues. This CDR3 reads CASSPSVTGGLETQYF. In DNA form, the CDR3 reads TGTGCCAGCAGCCCATCGGTGACAGGGGGCCTTGAGACCCAGTACTTC.

This clonotype was recorded at least ten times. V usage is TRBV7-9 and J usage is TRBJ2-7; maybe TRBD2 (5 bases). Trimming took off 5 bases at V and 2 bases at J, with 13 bases between the two ends. The CDR3 loop spans 14 amino acids. Germline loops: CDR1 SEHNR, CDR2 FQNEAQ (reference sequence). Here the CDR3 DNA reads TGTGCCAGCAGCCCCCGGGGAGCAGCCTACGAGCAGTACTTC. This encodes CASSPRGAAYEQYF. The variable domain in full, with the rest retrieved from reference TRBV7-9 and TRBJ2-7, is DTGVSQNPRHKITKRGQNVTFRCDPISEHNRLYWYRQTLGQGPEFLTYFQNEAQLEKSRLLSDRFSAERPKGSFSTLEIQRTEQGDSAMYLCASSPRGAAYEQYFGPGTRLTVT.

The gene calls are TRBV2 and TRBJ2-4; tentatively, D is TRBD2 (5 bases). V shed 5 bases and J shed 3 bases, with 23 bases lying between them. The CDR3 covers 18 residues. Germline-derived CDR1 and CDR2 are SNHLY and FYNNEI. CDR3 sequence (DNA): TGTGCCAGCAGTCTTCGTTCGGGGTTAGACTATATCAAAAACATTCAGTACTTC. It is translated as CASSLRSGLDYIKNIQYF.

This clonotype has ten or more counts. The V call is TRBV6-1, the J call TRBJ1-6, with D perhaps matching TRBD1 (6 bases). The CDR3 loop spans 15 amino acids. Deletions cut 4 bases from V and 9 bases from J, with 16 bases between. Germline CDR1 MNHNS, CDR2 SASEGT. The CDR3: CASSGTGGMSSPLHF. For the CDR3, the DNA is TGTGCCAGCAGTGGGACTGGGGGCATGAGTTCACCCCTCCACTTT.